This T cell receptor beta chain was sequenced in a study of CD8 T cells in Susac syndrome (dated by TCRdb to the late 2010s). Broadly, across the study: Among the sequenced Susac syndrome patients, about 6 had clinically active disease and about 8 were in clinical remission. At the time of blood withdrawal, Susac syndrome patients were either therapy-naive, taking corticosteroids (with some also receiving IVIg), or on IVIg alone. Whether CD8+ T cell activation and differentiation in Susac syndrome was antigen driven was tested using repertoire sequencing.

RNA was extracted using the RNeasy kit, and roughly 0.5 to 1 microgram was reverse transcribed with random hexamers. The immunoSEQ multiplex PCR assay, which covers 54 Vbeta and 13 Jbeta segments, was used to amplify TCR beta CDR3 regions. PCR amplification bias was corrected by using a synthetic template baseline for primer optimization and computational correction. For the original study's pipeline: Only productive sequences were kept, with reads annotated to V, D and J genes according to IMGT and analyzed in immunoSEQ Analyzer. To calculate clonality, Shannon entropy was normalized by log2 of the number of productive unique sequences and then subtracted from one. For each patient and control, public and private clones were evaluated among the 100 most prevalent clones. Susac-specific clones were defined as absent from healthy and MS cohorts, 1052 published viral clones and other ImmuneACCESS disease sequences. TCRdb applied fastp at Q25 and MiXCR to the public reads, then kept only in-frame beta chains. Each entry is one CDR3 protein sequence, shown with its most common DNA and genes. The V and J calls were determined by TCRdb, not by the authors. The sample table records some 150,000 distinct CDR3 sequences; 85% to 95% of these occur just once. Approximately 0.15% of the sample rests with the top ten.

Via the germline V gene (reference sequence), CDR1 is LNHNV and CDR2 YYDKDF. From cysteine to phenylalanine, the CDR3 is 15 amino acids long. The read is trimmed to its CDR3 DNA, 45 bases read in frame from base 1. The V and J ends are trimmed by 4 bases and 5 bases, leaving 16 bases between them. The research as a whole found: In patients with Susac syndrome, the CD4+ T cell repertoire showed no detectable clonal expansion. The study acknowledged that relatively few individuals were included in the TCR sequencing and HLA analysis.

Peripheral blood CD8+ and CD4+ T cells from healthy donors, Susac syndrome patients and multiple sclerosis patients were profiled by high-throughput TCR beta sequencing. Susac syndrome patients met recently defined diagnostic criteria for definite or probable disease. CD8+ TEMRA cells were enriched by FACS, while bulk CD8+ and CD4+ T cells were purified by magnetic negative isolation. Blood was collected in EDTA tubes and processed within 24 hours, with PBMCs isolated through density gradient centrifugation. PBMCs destined for TCR sequencing were cryopreserved in liquid nitrogen and later thawed in a 37 °C water bath. The sorted or isolated CD4+, CD8+ and CD8+ TEMRA cells reached a purity of at least 90%. In the case of this clonotype: Its specific antigen is unknown. Qualities for individual bases were not recorded, and no much larger clone is one base off.

This receptor chain uses TRBV15 and TRBJ2-3; the D gene is tentatively TRBD1 or TRBD2, each matching 5 bases. The specimen was CD4+ T cells from PBMCs. The sequence was obtained from a human donor with Susac syndrome. The base sequence is TGTGCCACCAGCAACACCGAGGGGCGCATAGATACGCAGTATTTT. Its amino acids are CATSNTEGRIDTQYF.